Listed here are 3 T cell receptor beta chains from one sample, sequenced in a study of T cells in Graves' hyperthyroidism and ophthalmopathy (dated by TCRdb to about 2019). Libraries came from multiplex PCR. TCRdb shows the sequencer as Illumina HiSeq 2000. The TCR beta CDR3 regions were amplified from RNA transcripts. The TCR CDR3 was subjected to a first round of RT-PCR using the HTBI primer set and the Qiagen OneStep RT-PCR kit. The public reads were run again by TCRdb, first through fastp at Q25 and then through MiXCR, and only productive beta chains were kept. Rows merge per CDR3 protein into single entries with the most common DNA and genes. The sample data list under 700,000 distinct CDR3 sequences, and over 15% of these were observed just once. The top ten clonotypes cover 15% to 20% of the sample. Sequenced: blood. These receptors came from a woman aged 18-35 years with Graves' hyperthyroidism.

This chain uses TRBV2 with TRBJ1-1; D gene uncertain. CDR3 length: 14 amino acids. V lost 3 bases to trimming and J lost 4 bases, with 12 bases between them. CDR1 is SNHLY, CDR2 FYNNEI, per germline. The DNA for the CDR3 is TGTGCCAGCAGTGAGGGCAAGGGAAGCACTGAAGCTTTCTTT. Translated: CASSEGKGSTEAFF.

This CDR3 is CAISESRGGTEAFF. DNA for the CDR3: TGTGCCATCAGTGAGAGCAGGGGGGGCACTGAAGCTTTCTTT. V gene TRBV10-3 combines with J gene TRBJ1-1; the match to TRBD1 covers 7 bases. Trimming took 2 bases from V and 4 from J; bases not matched to a gene: 4. Germline loops: CDR1 ENHRY, CDR2 SYGVKD. The CDR3 spans 14 residues.

The chain has TRBV12-3 or TRBV12-4 and TRBJ2-2; D gene ambiguous. Trimming stripped 3 bases from V and 7 bases from J, with 3 bases between. This CDR3 has 11 amino acids. Written as DNA, the CDR3 is TGTGCCAGCAGTTTCAACGGGGAGCTGTTTTTT. Its translation is CASSFNGELFF.